This TCR beta chain was found in a study of T cells in Graves' hyperthyroidism and ophthalmopathy. Study-wide findings and caveats: Most thyroid clonotypes expanded above 0.001 were also detected in blood.

A word on this clonotype: Its antigen is not known.

The authors obtained PBMCs from 7.5 to 10 ml of fresh peripheral blood. After removal of 7 bases from V and 0 bases from J, the junction contained 13 bases not matched to a gene. CDR1 and CDR2 from the germline V gene are WNHNN and SYGVQD (reference sequence). The CDR3 totals 17 residues. RNA transcripts were the template for amplifying TCR beta CDR3 regions. Carried out on the TCR CDR3, a first-round RT-PCR used the HTBI primer set. MiXCR, applied by TCRdb to the multiplex PCR reads, yields one record per CDR3 protein. The data hold around 500,000 distinct CDR3 sequences, with 13% to 15% observed a single time.

The TCR originated in a woman aged 18-29 years with Graves' hyperthyroidism. The sequenced sample was blood. The chain carries TRBV10-1 and TRBJ2-7; 9 bases are shared with TRBD1. CDR3 nucleotide sequence: TGCGCCAGCATTAGGGCCTGGGACAGGGTATGCTCCTACGAGCAGTACGTC. It specifies CASIRAWDRVCSYEQYV.